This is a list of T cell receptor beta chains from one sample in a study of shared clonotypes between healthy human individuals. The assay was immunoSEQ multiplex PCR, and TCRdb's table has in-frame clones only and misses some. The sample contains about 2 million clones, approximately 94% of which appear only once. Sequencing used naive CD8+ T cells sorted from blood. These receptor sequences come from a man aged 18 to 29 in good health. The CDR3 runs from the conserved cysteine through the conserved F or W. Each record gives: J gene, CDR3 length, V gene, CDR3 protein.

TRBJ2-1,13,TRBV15,CATGEGSGNEQFF
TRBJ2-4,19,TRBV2,CASSVPGQGAKGAKNIQYF
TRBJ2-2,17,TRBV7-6,CASSDPSTSGETGELFF
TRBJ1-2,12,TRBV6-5,CASSYGNYGYTF
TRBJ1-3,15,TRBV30,CACFGQGAGGNTIYF
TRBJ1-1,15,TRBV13,CASSLLGRAGTEAFF
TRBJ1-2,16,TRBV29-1,CSFAPLFQQPNYGYTF
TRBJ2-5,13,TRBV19,CASSVLLFETQYF
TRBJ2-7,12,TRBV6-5,CASSYSLAEQYF
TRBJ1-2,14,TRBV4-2,CASSQESGYGGYTF
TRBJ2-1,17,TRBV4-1,CASSQVLASLSYNEQFF
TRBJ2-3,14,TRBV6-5,CASSPDSLQLAQYF
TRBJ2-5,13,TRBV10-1,CASSEEGQETQYF
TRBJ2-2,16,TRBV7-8,CASSLSALAGSGELFF
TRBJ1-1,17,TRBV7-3,CASSLWGQGYGNTEAFF
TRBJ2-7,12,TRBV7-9,CASSPDYDEQYF
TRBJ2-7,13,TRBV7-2,CASSLSRSYEQYF
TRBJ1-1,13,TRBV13,CASSFFERTEAFF
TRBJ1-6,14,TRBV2,CASSERVYNSPLHF
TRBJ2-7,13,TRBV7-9,CASSPRTDSEQYF
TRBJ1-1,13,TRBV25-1,CASSEYFSTEAFF
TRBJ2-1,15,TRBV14,CASSQEGLSKNEQFF
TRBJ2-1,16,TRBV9,CASSVVEGSSYNEQFF
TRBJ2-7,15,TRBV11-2,CASSLDIGRLHEQYF
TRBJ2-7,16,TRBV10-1,CAGYSTFSGTEDEQYF
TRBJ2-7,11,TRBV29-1,CSVLTFGEQYF
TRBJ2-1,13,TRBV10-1,CASSESLGNEQFF
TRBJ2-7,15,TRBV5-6,CASSSPTSGIYEQYF
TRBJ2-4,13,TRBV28,CASSLRNANIQYF
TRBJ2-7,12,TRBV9,CASSPRLGEQYF
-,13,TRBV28,CASSSGQFYEQYF
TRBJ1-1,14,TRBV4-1,CASSQVTVYTEAFF
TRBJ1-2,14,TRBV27,CASSFGGSIYGYTF
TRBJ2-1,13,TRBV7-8,CASSLAGAASSFF
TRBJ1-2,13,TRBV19,CASSIGTGYGYTF
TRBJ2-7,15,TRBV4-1,CASSQDRQLAYEQYF
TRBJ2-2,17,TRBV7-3,CASSPGLTRPNTGELFF
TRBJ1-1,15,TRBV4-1,CASSQDPGLHSEAFF
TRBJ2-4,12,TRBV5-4,CATQGFRNIQYF
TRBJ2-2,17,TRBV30,CAWSYYWEGLNTGELFF
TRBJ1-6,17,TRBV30,CAWSVGQASSYNSPLHF
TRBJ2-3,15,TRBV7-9,CASSSLEADTDTQYF
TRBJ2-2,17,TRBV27,CASSSGAVSGYTGELFF
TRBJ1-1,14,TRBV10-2,CASSETSLRTEAFF
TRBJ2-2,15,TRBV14,CASSQDNGQAGELFF
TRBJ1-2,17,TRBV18,CASSPGTGSATNYGYTF
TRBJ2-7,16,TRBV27,CASSPTSGSPYYEQYF
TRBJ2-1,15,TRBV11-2,CASSLDSGSGREQFF
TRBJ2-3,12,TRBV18,CASSPLVDTQYF
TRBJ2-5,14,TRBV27,CATPLHTRQETQYF
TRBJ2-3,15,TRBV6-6,CASTPEGQVTDTQYF
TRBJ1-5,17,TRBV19,CASTMMGGANSNQPQHF
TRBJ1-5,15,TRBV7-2,CASSLVLGVDQPQHF